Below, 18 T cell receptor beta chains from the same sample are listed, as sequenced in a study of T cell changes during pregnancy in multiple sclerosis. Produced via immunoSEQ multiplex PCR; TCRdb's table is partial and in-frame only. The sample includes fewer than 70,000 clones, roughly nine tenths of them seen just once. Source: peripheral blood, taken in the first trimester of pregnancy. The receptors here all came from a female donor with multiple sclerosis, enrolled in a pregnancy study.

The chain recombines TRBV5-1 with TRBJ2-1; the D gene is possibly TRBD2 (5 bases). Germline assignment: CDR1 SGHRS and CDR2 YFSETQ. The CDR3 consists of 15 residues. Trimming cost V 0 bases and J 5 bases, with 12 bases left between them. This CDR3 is CASSLGTGEHNEQFF. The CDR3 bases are TGCGCCAGCAGCTTGGGGACCGGGGAGCACAATGAGCAGTTCTTC.

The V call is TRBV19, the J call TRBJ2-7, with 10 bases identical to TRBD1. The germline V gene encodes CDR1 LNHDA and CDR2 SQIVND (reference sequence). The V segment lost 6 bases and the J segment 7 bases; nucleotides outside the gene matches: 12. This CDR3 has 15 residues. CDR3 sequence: CASSRQGASLGEQYF. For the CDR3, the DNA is TGTGCCAGTAGCAGACAGGGGGCCTCGTTGGGGGAGCAGTACTTC.

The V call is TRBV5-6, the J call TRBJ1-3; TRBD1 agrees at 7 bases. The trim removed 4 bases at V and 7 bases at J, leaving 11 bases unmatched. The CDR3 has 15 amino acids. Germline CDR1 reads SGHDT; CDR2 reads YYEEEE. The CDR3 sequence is CASSLRDRERNTIYF. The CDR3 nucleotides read TGTGCCAGCAGCCTCCGCGACAGGGAGAGGAACACCATATATTTT.

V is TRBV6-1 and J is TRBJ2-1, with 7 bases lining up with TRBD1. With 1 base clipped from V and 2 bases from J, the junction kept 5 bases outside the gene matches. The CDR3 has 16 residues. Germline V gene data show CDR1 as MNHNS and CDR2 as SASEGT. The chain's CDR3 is CASSEVVTGTYNEQFF. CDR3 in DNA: TGTGCCAGCAGTGAAGTGGTGACAGGGACCTACAATGAGCAGTTCTTC.

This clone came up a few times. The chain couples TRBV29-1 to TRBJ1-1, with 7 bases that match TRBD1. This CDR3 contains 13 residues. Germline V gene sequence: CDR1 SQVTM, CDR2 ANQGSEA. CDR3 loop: CSYAYAGGTEAFF. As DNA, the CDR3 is TGCAGTTACGCTTATGCAGGGGGCACTGAAGCTTTCTTT.

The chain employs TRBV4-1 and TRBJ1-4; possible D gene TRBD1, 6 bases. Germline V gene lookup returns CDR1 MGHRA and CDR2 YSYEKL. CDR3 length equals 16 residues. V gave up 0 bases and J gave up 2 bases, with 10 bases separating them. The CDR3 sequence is CASSQDITGTNEKLFF. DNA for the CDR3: TGCGCCAGCAGCCAAGATATAACAGGGACTAATGAAAAACTGTTTTTT.

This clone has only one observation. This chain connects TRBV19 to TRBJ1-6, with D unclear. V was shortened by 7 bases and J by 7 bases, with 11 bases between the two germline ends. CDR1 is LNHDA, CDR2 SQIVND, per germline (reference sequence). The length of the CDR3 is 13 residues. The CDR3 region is CASNPVKNSPLHF. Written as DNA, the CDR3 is TGTGCCAGTAACCCAGTAAAGAATTCACCCCTCCACTTT.

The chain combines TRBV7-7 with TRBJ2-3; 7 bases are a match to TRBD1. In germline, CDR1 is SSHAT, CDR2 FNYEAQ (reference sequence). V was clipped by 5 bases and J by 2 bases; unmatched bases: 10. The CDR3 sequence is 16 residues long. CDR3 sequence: CASSLGDSPPTDTQYF. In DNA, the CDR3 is TGTGCCAGCAGCCTGGGGGACAGCCCTCCCACAGATACGCAGTATTTT.

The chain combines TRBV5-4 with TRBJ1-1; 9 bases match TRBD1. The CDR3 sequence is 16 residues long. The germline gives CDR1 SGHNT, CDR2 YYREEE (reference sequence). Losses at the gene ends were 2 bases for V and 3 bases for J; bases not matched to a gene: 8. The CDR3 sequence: CASSLPGQGSDTEAFF. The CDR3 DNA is TGTGCCAGCAGCTTACCGGGACAGGGATCCGACACTGAAGCTTTCTTT.

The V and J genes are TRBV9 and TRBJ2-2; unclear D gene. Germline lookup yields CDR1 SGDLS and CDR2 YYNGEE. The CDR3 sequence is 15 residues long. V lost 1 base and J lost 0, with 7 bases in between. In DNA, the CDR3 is TGTGCCAGCAGCGTAAGCCAGGCGAACACCGGGGAGCTGTTTTTT. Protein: CASSVSQANTGELFF.

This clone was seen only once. The CDR3 nucleotides are TGTGCCAGCAGTGCGGGGGTAGGGGAGACCCAGTACTTC. Translating it yields CASSAGVGETQYF. The V gene is TRBV6-4, the J gene TRBJ2-5; weak D call: TRBD2 (6 bases). The CDR3 loop spans 13 amino acids. Germline V gene sequence: CDR1 MRHNA, CDR2 SNTAGT. The germline V and J ends were trimmed by 4 bases and 5 bases, with 11 bases remaining between them.

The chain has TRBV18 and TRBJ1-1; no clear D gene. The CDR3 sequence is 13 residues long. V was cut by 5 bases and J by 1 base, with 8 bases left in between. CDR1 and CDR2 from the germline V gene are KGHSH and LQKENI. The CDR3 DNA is TGTGCCAGCTCATCCGGGAGGAACACTGAAGCTTTCTTT. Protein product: CASSSGRNTEAFF. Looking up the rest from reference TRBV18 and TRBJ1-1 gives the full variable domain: NAGVMQNPRHLVRRRGQEARLRCSPMKGHSHVYWYRQLPEEGLKFMVYLQKENIIDESGMPKERFSAEFPKEGPSILRIQQVVRGDSAAYFCASSSGRNTEAFFGQGTRLTVV.

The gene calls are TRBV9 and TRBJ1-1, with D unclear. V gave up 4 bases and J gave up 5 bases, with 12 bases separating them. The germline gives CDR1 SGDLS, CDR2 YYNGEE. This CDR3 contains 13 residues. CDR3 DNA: TGTGCCAGCAGCCCATTGTTGACTACTGAAGCTTTCTTT. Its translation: CASSPLLTTEAFF. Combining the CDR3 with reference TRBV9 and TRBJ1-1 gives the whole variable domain DSGVTQTPKHLITATGQRVTLRCSPRSGDLSVYWYQQSLDQGLQFLIQYYNGEERAKGNILERFSAQQFPDLHSELNLSSLELGDSALYFCASSPLLTTEAFFGQGTRLTVV.

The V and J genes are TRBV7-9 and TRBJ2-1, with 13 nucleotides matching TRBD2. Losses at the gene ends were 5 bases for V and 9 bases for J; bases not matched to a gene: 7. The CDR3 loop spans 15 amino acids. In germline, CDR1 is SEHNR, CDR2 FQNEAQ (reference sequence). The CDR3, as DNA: TGTGCCAGCAGCACGGGACTAGCGGGGTTGGGTGAGCAGTTCTTC. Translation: CASSTGLAGLGEQFF.

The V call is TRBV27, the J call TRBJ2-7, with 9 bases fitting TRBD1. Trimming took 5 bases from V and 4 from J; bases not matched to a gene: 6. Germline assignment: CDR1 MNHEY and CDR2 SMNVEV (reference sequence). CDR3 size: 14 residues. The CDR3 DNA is TGTGCCAGCAGTGGGAGGGGACAGGGTTACGAGCAGTACTTC. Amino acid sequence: CASSGRGQGYEQYF.

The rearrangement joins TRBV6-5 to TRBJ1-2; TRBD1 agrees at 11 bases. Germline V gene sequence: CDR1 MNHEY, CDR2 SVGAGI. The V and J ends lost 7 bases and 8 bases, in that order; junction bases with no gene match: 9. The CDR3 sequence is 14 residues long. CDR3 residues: CASTVGTGGTGYTF. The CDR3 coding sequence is TGTGCCAGCACTGTCGGGACAGGGGGAACGGGCTACACCTTC.

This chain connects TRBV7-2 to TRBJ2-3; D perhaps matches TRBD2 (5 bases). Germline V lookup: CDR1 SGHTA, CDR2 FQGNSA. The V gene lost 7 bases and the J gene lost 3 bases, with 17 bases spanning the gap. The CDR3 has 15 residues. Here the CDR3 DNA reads TGTGCCAGCACCAAAGGGTCTAGCAGAACAGATACGCAGTATTTT. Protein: CASTKGSSRTDTQYF. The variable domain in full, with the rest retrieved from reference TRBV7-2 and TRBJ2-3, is GAGVSQSPSNKVTEKGKDVELRCDPISGHTALYWYRQSLGQGLEFLIYFQGNSAPDKSGLPSDRFSAERTGGSVSTLTIQRTQQEDSAVYLCASTKGSSRTDTQYFGPGTRLTVL.

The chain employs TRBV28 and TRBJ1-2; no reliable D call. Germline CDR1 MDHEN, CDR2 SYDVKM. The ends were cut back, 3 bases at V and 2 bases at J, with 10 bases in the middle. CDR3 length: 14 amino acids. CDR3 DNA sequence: TGTGCCAGCAGTTTGGGAGGATTCAACTATGGCTACACCTTC. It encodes CASSLGGFNYGYTF.